These 17 T cell receptor beta chains were sequenced from one sample in a study of cytomegalovirus exposure and HLA in healthy donors. The protocol was immunoSEQ multiplex PCR, while the TCRdb copy is restricted to in-frame clones and leaves out a portion. The profile covers approximately 260,000 clones, with 86% appearing a single time and roughly 1% taken by the ten largest. The sample taken for sequencing was PBMCs. These TCRs come from a woman between 18 and 29 years old in good health and CMV-seronegative.

V gene TRBV6-1 combines with J gene TRBJ2-7; 9 bases match TRBD1. CDR3 length equals 13 residues. Germline V gene lookup returns CDR1 MNHNS and CDR2 SASEGT. V trimming: 7 bases; J trimming: 3 bases; junction bases outside the gene matches: 4. The CDR3 nucleotides read TGTGCCAGCATCGGGACAGGGCACTACGAGCAGTACTTC. Translation gives CASIGTGHYEQYF.

The CDR3 here is CASSFGGSSTDTQYF. The CDR3 DNA reads as TGTGCCAGCAGCTTCGGCGGATCTAGCACAGATACGCAGTATTTT. The chain recombines TRBV11-3 with TRBJ2-3; D ambiguous. The CDR3 is 15 residues long. Trimming pared 3 bases from V and 0 bases from J, leaving 10 bases between. Germline-derived CDR1 and CDR2 are SGHNT and YENEEA.

The chain recombines TRBV30 with TRBJ1-2; 9 bases are a match to TRBD1. Germline lookup yields CDR1 GTSNPN and CDR2 SVGIG (reference sequence). J was trimmed by 7 bases and V by 5 bases; bases with no gene match: 8. The CDR3 has 13 amino acids. Here the CDR3 DNA reads TGTGCCTGGGGGCGAGACAGGGGGTCTGGCTACACCTTC. Translated: CAWGRDRGSGYTF. Complete variable domain (other parts from reference TRBV30 and TRBJ1-2): SQTIHQWPATLVQPVGSPLSLECTVEGTSNPNLYWYRQAAGRGLQLLFYSVGIGQISSEVPQNLSASRPQDRQFILSSKKLLLSDSGFYLCAWGRDRGSGYTFGSGTRLTVV.

The chain joins TRBV30 to TRBJ1-5, with 8 bases that match TRBD1. V shed 0 bases and J 4 bases; nucleotides not matched to a gene: 11. CDR1 and CDR2 (germline): GTSNPN, SVGIG (reference sequence). The CDR3 is 17 residues long. This CDR3 reads CAWSVSLGQGSNQPQHF. CDR3 DNA: TGTGCCTGGAGTGTCTCCCTCGGACAGGGAAGTAATCAGCCCCAGCATTTT.

The V and J genes are TRBV5-1 and TRBJ2-5; tentatively, D is TRBD2 (6 bases). Germline V gives CDR1 SGHRS, CDR2 YFSETQ. V was pared by 4 bases and J by 4 bases, with 11 bases between. This CDR3 spans 13 amino acids. Here the CDR3 reads CASSPGRTETQYF. In DNA form, the CDR3 reads TGCGCCAGCAGCCCGGGGAGGACAGAGACCCAGTACTTC.

V and J are TRBV6-1 and TRBJ2-7, with D possibly TRBD2 on 6 matching bases. The CDR3 loop spans 13 amino acids. Germline lookup yields CDR1 MNHNS and CDR2 SASEGT. V was trimmed by 7 bases and J by 4 bases, leaving 14 bases between them. The CDR3 spells CASIMGLAYEQYF. The CDR3 region has the DNA TGTGCCAGCATTATGGGACTCGCGTACGAGCAGTACTTC.

The chain has TRBV6-1 and TRBJ2-3; 10 nucleotides match TRBD1. The CDR3 extends over 15 amino acids. Looked up from germline, CDR1 is MNHNS and CDR2 is SASEGT. The J segment lost 3 bases and the V segment lost 6 bases, leaving 6 bases of the junction unmatched. The CDR3 DNA reads TGTGCCAGCAGCGAACGACAGGGGGCAACAGATACGCAGTATTTT. Residues: CASSERQGATDTQYF.

The chain has TRBV4-1 and TRBJ1-2, with TRBD1 matching over 11 bases. Germline CDR1 reads MGHRA; CDR2 reads YSYEKL. The CDR3 sequence is 13 residues long. V lost 6 bases and J lost 4; bases outside the gene matches: 1. The CDR3 loop is CASRGTGGYGYTF. The CDR3 DNA is TGCGCCAGCAGAGGGACAGGGGGCTATGGCTACACCTTC.

This clone was picked up a small number of times. J is TRBJ2-7 and V is TRBV2, with D unclear. Germline assignment: CDR1 SNHLY and CDR2 FYNNEI. Trimming cost V 8 bases and J 2 bases, with 10 bases left between them. The CDR3 is 12 residues long. The CDR3 bases are TGTGCCAGCGTTCCCTTTACCTACGAGCAGTACTTC. Its translation: CASVPFTYEQYF.

The chain has TRBV4-3 and TRBJ2-1; 11 bases align to TRBD2. CDR3 size: 15 residues. With V trimmed by 3 bases and J by 2 bases, 0 bases remained unmatched. CDR1 is LGHNA, CDR2 YSLEER, per germline. CDR3 coding DNA: TGCGCCAGCAGCCAGGGACTAGCGGCCTACAATGAGCAGTTCTTC. Amino acid sequence: CASSQGLAAYNEQFF.

The CDR3 nucleotides read TGTGCCAGCAGCGTACGGTCGGGCGGGAAGGTCCACACCGGGGAGCTGTTTTTT. Translated: CASSVRSGGKVHTGELFF. The V and J genes are TRBV9 and TRBJ2-2; D perhaps matches TRBD2 (6 bases). The CDR3 is 18 amino acids. CDR1 and CDR2 from the germline V gene are SGDLS and YYNGEE. The V and J ends lost 1 base and 3 bases respectively, with 19 bases between them.

The chain employs TRBV29-1 and TRBJ2-6, with D maybe TRBD2 (6 bases). This CDR3 is built from 14 residues. Germline V gene data show CDR1 as SQVTM and CDR2 as ANQGSEA. Trimming shortened V by 6 bases and J by 0 bases, and 9 bases separated the two germline ends. The CDR3 DNA sequence: TGCAGCGTCCGGGGGAGCTCTGGGGCCAACGTCCTGACTTTC. It codes for CSVRGSSGANVLTF.

This chain links TRBV4-1 with TRBJ2-7; D perhaps matches TRBD1 (6 bases). CDR1 is MGHRA, CDR2 YSYEKL, per germline. The CDR3 runs to 17 residues. V shed 0 bases and J shed 5 bases, with 20 bases lying between them. For the CDR3, the DNA is TGCGCCAGCAGCCAAGATCTGGGTCTGATCGAGGGGGACGAGCAGTACTTC. Protein product: CASSQDLGLIEGDEQYF.

The chain links TRBV25-1 to TRBJ1-1; no clear D gene. V was pared by 2 bases and J by 8 bases, with 12 bases between. Germline-derived CDR1 and CDR2 are MGHDK and SYGVNS. This CDR3 spans 13 amino acids. The CDR3 spells CASSEGGRVEAFF. The CDR3 DNA follows: TGTGCCAGCAGTGAAGGAGGGAGAGTGGAAGCTTTCTTT.

The rearrangement uses TRBV28 and TRBJ2-7; D possibly corresponds to TRBD2 (5 bases). Germline-derived CDR1 and CDR2 are MDHEN and SYDVKM. The CDR3 extends over 14 amino acids. V was cut by 5 bases and J by 2 bases, with 13 bases left in between. CDR3: CASSPGSAPYEQYF. CDR3 sequence (DNA): TGTGCCAGCAGTCCTGGGAGTGCCCCCTACGAGCAGTACTTC.

The chain recombines TRBV6-1 with TRBJ1-5; D is perhaps TRBD1 (5 bases). The germline V and J ends were trimmed by 6 bases and 6 bases, with 15 bases remaining between them. The CDR3 covers 14 residues. Germline CDR1 and CDR2: MNHNS and SASEGT. This chain's CDR3 is CASSPAGESQPQHF. The DNA for the CDR3 is TGTGCCAGCAGCCCGGCGGGGGAAAGTCAGCCCCAGCATTTT.

V and J are TRBV5-1 and TRBJ2-7; 10 bases are shared with TRBD1. The CDR3 has 15 residues. Germline V gives CDR1 SGHRS, CDR2 YFSETQ. The V segment lost 4 bases and the J segment 5 bases; nucleotides outside the gene matches: 9. In nucleotides, the CDR3 is TGCGCCAGCAGCCACGGGACAGGGGCCCTGGACGAGCAGTACTTC. Protein product: CASSHGTGALDEQYF.